These 26 T cell receptor beta chains share one sample of origin, sequenced in a study of immune characteristics of hereditary and idiopathic chronic pancreatitis. Repertoires were generated with immunoSEQ multiplex PCR, while TCRdb's copy carries only in-frame clones and drops some. In the table there are about 14,000 clones, around 79% of which are singletons. Patients having total pancreatectomy with islet autotransplantation provided the chronic pancreatitis pancreas tissue. The sequencing sample was made of pancreas tissue with hereditary chronic pancreatitis. The receptors originated from a human donor with chronic pancreatitis.

This chain uses TRBV7-9 with TRBJ2-3; D might be TRBD2 (5 bases). With 3 bases removed from V and 2 bases from J, the gap between germline ends came to 12 bases. Germline assignment: CDR1 SEHNR and CDR2 FQNEAQ (reference sequence). There are 15 residues in the CDR3. CDR3 in amino acids: CASSLGSSFTDTQYF. The DNA for the CDR3 is TGTGCCAGCAGCTTGGGGAGCTCTTTCACAGATACGCAGTATTTT.

By its share, this clone is medium-sized. V gene TRBV27 combines with J gene TRBJ2-1, with D perhaps assigned TRBD1 or TRBD2 (5 bases each). CDR3 size: 14 residues. Trimming took off 5 bases at V and 5 bases at J, with 13 bases between the two ends. Germline CDR1 MNHEY, CDR2 SMNVEV (reference sequence). CDR3 in amino acids: CASSPWDQDNEQFF. The CDR3 DNA reads as TGTGCCAGCAGTCCCTGGGACCAGGACAATGAGCAGTTCTTC.

The chain is built from TRBV6-4 and TRBJ2-2; D perhaps matches TRBD2 (6 bases). The germline V gene has CDR1 MRHNA and CDR2 SNTAGT. The CDR3 loop spans 14 amino acids. V was shortened by 4 bases and J by 3 bases, with 9 bases between the two germline ends. The CDR3 DNA reads TGTGCCAGCAGTGGCGGGGTTGACACCGGGGAGCTGTTTTTT. It translates to CASSGGVDTGELFF.

This chain links TRBV5-4 with TRBJ2-7; 9 nucleotides line up with TRBD2. CDR1 is SGHNT and CDR2 is YYREEE in the germline V gene (reference sequence). The junction had 5 bases not matched to a gene; V was cut back by 0 bases and J by 1 base. This CDR3 is built from 16 residues. CDR3 sequence (DNA): TGTGCCAGCAGCTTGGGACTAGCGGTGGGGTCCTACGAGCAGTACTTC. This sequence encodes CASSLGLAVGSYEQYF.

The chain links TRBV18 to TRBJ2-3; D gene uncertain. The V end was cut by 0 bases, the J end by 4 bases, with 5 bases between. Germline CDR1 reads KGHSH; CDR2 reads LQKENI. This CDR3 is built from 13 residues. The CDR3 loop is CASSPPAPDTQYF. DNA for the CDR3: TGTGCCAGCTCACCACCGGCCCCAGATACGCAGTATTTT.

The chain carries TRBV5-4 and TRBJ2-1; D not certain. Germline CDR1 and CDR2: SGHNT and YYREEE (reference sequence). Trimming left V 3 bases short and J 5 bases short, with 12 bases between. This CDR3 has 14 residues. CDR3 bases: TGTGCCAGCAGCTCAGAGACGGCGGACAATGAGCAGTTCTTC. This codes for CASSSETADNEQFF. The variable domain in full, completed from reference TRBV5-4 and TRBJ2-1, reads ETGVTQSPTHLIKTRGQQVTLRCSSQSGHNTVSWYQQALGQGPQFIFQYYREEENGRGNFPPRFSGLQFPNYSSELNVNALELDDSALYLCASSSETADNEQFFGPGTRLTVL.

The rearrangement joins TRBV25-1 to TRBJ2-2, with TRBD2 identical over 13 bases. The germline V gene encodes CDR1 MGHDK and CDR2 SYGVNS. Trimming at V came to 9 bases and at J to 4 bases, leaving 5 bases not matched to a gene. CDR3 length: 15 residues. The CDR3 loop is CASGLAGVVTGELFF. CDR3 in DNA: TGTGCCAGTGGACTAGCGGGAGTCGTCACCGGGGAGCTGTTTTTT.

The genes are TRBV5-1 and TRBJ2-7; either TRBD1 or TRBD2 may supply D (6 bases each). The germline CDR1 and CDR2 sequences are SGHRS and YFSETQ. The length of the CDR3 is 16 residues. V was cut by 0 bases and J by 5 bases, with 18 bases left in between. Here the CDR3 DNA reads TGCGCCAGCAGCTTGGCCCCGGGGGCCTGGAACCACGAGCAGTACTTC. It yields the protein CASSLAPGAWNHEQYF.

The V gene is TRBV28, the J gene TRBJ1-2, with a weak D call TRBD1 (5 bases). The V gene's germline CDR1 is MDHEN and CDR2 SYDVKM. V dropped 8 bases and J dropped 1 base, with 11 bases sitting between them. The CDR3 length is 13 residues. In DNA form, the CDR3 reads TGTGCCAGCCGCCTTGGGGGTAACTATGGCTACACCTTC. This gives the protein CASRLGGNYGYTF.

The V call is TRBV28, the J call TRBJ1-1; D remains ambiguous. Germline V lookup: CDR1 MDHEN, CDR2 SYDVKM. V was trimmed by 3 bases and J by 4 bases, leaving 3 bases between them. The CDR3 contains 11 residues. CDR3 residues: CASSLITEAFF. For the CDR3, the DNA is TGTGCCAGCAGTTTGATCACTGAAGCTTTCTTT. Combining the CDR3 with reference TRBV28 and TRBJ1-1 gives the whole variable domain DVKVTQSSRYLVKRTGEKVFLECVQDMDHENMFWYRQDPGLGLRLIYFSYDVKMKEKGDIPEGYSVSREKKERFSLILESASTNQTSMYLCASSLITEAFFGQGTRLTVV.

This chain uses TRBV2 with TRBJ1-4; possible D gene TRBD1, 6 bases. V was pared by 7 bases and J by 5 bases, with 17 bases between. CDR3 length: 15 amino acids. Germline V gene sequence: CDR1 SNHLY, CDR2 FYNNEI. CDR3 amino acids: CASTQITGTNEKLFF. The CDR3 coding sequence is TGTGCCAGCACCCAGATTACAGGGACGAATGAAAAACTGTTTTTT.

The V and J genes are TRBV5-6 and TRBJ2-7, with D uncertain. Trimming cost V 4 bases and J 5 bases, with 13 bases left between them. The CDR3 consists of 13 residues. Germline V lookup: CDR1 SGHDT, CDR2 YYEEEE. The DNA of the CDR3 is TGTGCCAGCAGCAGTACGGCGCTTCACGAGCAGTACTTC. This translates into CASSSTALHEQYF.

Notes on this clone: The sample has other DNA sequences that encode this CDR3 too. This chain joins TRBV7-2 and TRBJ2-7, with D perhaps TRBD1 or TRBD2 (6 bases each). This CDR3 comprises 14 residues. Trimming stripped 5 bases from V and 6 bases from J, with 17 bases between. CDR1 and CDR2 from the germline V gene are SGHTA and FQGNSA. CDR3 sequence (DNA): TGTGCCAGCAGCCTGGGGGGACAAGGTCGCGAGCAGTACTTC. It codes for CASSLGGQGREQYF.

This chain's CDR3 is CASRPGDHQPQHF. CDR3 DNA sequence: TGTGCCAGCAGGCCAGGGGACCATCAGCCCCAGCATTTT. V and J are TRBV6-5 and TRBJ1-5; a weak D match, TRBD1 (6 bases). Germline V CDR1 and CDR2: MNHEY, SVGAGI. The germline V and J ends were trimmed by 6 bases and 5 bases, with 11 bases remaining between them. The CDR3 runs 13 residues.

About this clone: At one end the junction does not follow the germline gene, possibly because of a read error. The rearrangement links TRBV6-5 to TRBJ2-1, with 7 bases that match TRBD2. CDR1 is MNHEY and CDR2 is SVGAGI in the germline V gene. This CDR3 contains 12 residues. Written as DNA, the CDR3 is TGTGCCAGCAGTTACCCTGGCGGGAGTAGGATCTTC. This translates into CASSYPGGSRIF.

This sequence joins TRBV2 and TRBJ2-1; TRBD2 agrees at 10 bases. V was pared by 5 bases and J by 8 bases, with 9 bases of the junction left unmatched. Germline CDR1 is SNHLY and CDR2 is FYNNEI. The CDR3 totals 15 residues. CDR3 residues: CASSRSSGRVDEQFF. The CDR3 DNA follows: TGTGCCAGCAGTAGGTCCAGCGGGAGGGTAGATGAGCAGTTCTTC.

The chain employs TRBV29-1 and TRBJ2-3; tentative D call: TRBD1 (6 bases). Germline CDR1 reads SQVTM; CDR2 reads ANQGSEA. The CDR3 totals 14 residues. V was cut by 3 bases and J by 3 bases, with 13 bases left in between. The CDR3 sequence is CSVDRPQGTDTQYF. Written as DNA, the CDR3 is TGCAGCGTTGACCGCCCACAGGGTACAGATACGCAGTATTTT.

V usage is TRBV5-8 and J usage is TRBJ1-1; unclear D gene. Trimming stripped 2 bases from V and 4 bases from J, with 12 bases between. Germline V gives CDR1 SGHTS, CDR2 YDEGEE. This CDR3 is 14 amino acids long. The CDR3 region is CASSFTGGGTEAFF. CDR3 DNA sequence: TGTGCCAGCAGCTTTACGGGAGGAGGCACTGAAGCTTTCTTT.

The chain couples TRBV4-2 to TRBJ1-2; 10 nucleotides match TRBD1. The germline V gene has CDR1 LGHNA and CDR2 YNFKEQ. This CDR3 has 14 residues. Trimming cost V 5 bases and J 3 bases; bases outside gene matches: 3. Here the CDR3 DNA reads TGTGCCAGCAGCGACAGGGGGCGCGACTATGGCTACACCTTC. It codes for CASSDRGRDYGYTF.

The chain couples TRBV7-9 to TRBJ1-1; no reliable D call. This CDR3 spans 13 amino acids. The V end lost 3 bases, the J end lost 1 base, and 6 bases lay between the germline ends. Per the germline V gene, CDR1 is SEHNR and CDR2 is FQNEAQ (reference sequence). This CDR3 is CASSLSRNTEAFF. DNA of the CDR3: TGTGCCAGCAGCTTGTCCCGGAACACTGAAGCTTTCTTT. The complete variable domain, with remaining parts taken from reference TRBV7-9 and TRBJ1-1, reads DTGVSQNPRHKITKRGQNVTFRCDPISEHNRLYWYRQTLGQGPEFLTYFQNEAQLEKSRLLSDRFSAERPKGSFSTLEIQRTEQGDSAMYLCASSLSRNTEAFFGQGTRLTVV.

The sample holds a few counts of this clone. The chain combines TRBV5-1 with TRBJ1-6; 7 bases align to TRBD1. Germline V CDR1 and CDR2: SGHRS, YFSETQ. The CDR3 runs 16 residues. After removal of 0 bases from V and 5 bases from J, the junction contained 5 bases not matched to a gene. CDR3 amino acids: CASSLGPTGDNSPLHF. CDR3 coding DNA: TGCGCCAGCAGCTTGGGGCCCACAGGGGATAATTCACCCCTCCACTTT.

This clone was counted a single time. V is TRBV19 and J is TRBJ2-7; D is possibly TRBD1 (6 bases). CDR1 and CDR2 (germline): LNHDA, SQIVND (reference sequence). V was pared by 3 bases and J by 4 bases, with 13 bases between. There are 14 residues in the CDR3. CDR3 in amino acids: CASSMRGQNYEQYF. The CDR3 nucleotides are TGTGCCAGTAGTATGAGAGGACAGAATTACGAGCAGTACTTC.

V usage is TRBV6-5 and J usage is TRBJ2-7; D call uncertain. CDR3 length: 14 amino acids. Trimming took off 0 bases at V and 3 bases at J, with 9 bases between the two ends. The V gene's germline CDR1 is MNHEY and CDR2 SVGAGI. The CDR3: CASSYSVSLYEQYF. DNA of the CDR3: TGTGCCAGCAGTTACTCAGTTTCCCTCTACGAGCAGTACTTC.

The chain uses TRBV3-1 (or the pseudogene TRBV3-2) and TRBJ2-1; possibly TRBD2 for D (5 bases). Per germline, CDR1 LGHDT and CDR2 YNNKEL (reference sequence). This CDR3 region has 13 residues. V was trimmed by 2 bases and J by 9 bases, leaving 11 bases between them. CDR3 DNA sequence: TGTGCCAGCAGCCAAAGAGTCGAGGGTGAGCAGTTCTTC. Residues: CASSQRVEGEQFF.

This chain uses TRBV27 with TRBJ2-7; unclear D gene. V was shortened by 0 bases and J by 3 bases, with 15 bases between the two germline ends. This CDR3 region has 16 residues. CDR1 is MNHEY and CDR2 is SMNVEV in the germline V gene (reference sequence). CDR3 in DNA: TGTGCCAGCAGTTTATCATTCCAGGAACCGATCTACGAGCAGTACTTC. Protein product: CASSLSFQEPIYEQYF.

The chain carries TRBV6-1 and TRBJ2-5; TRBD2 aligns across 14 bases. Losses at the gene ends were 3 bases for V and 4 bases for J; bases not matched to a gene: 4. The CDR3 runs 16 residues. Germline loops: CDR1 MNHNS, CDR2 SASEGT. The CDR3 DNA reads TGTGCCAGCAGTGATGGACTAGCGGGAGGTTTAGAGACCCAGTACTTC. This gives the protein CASSDGLAGGLETQYF.